The 5 T cell receptor beta chains below were found in one sample sequenced in a study of beta chain features in type 1 diabetes. The entirety of the isolated RNA underwent reverse transcription, so expressed TCRB transcripts were sequenced. The protocol was immunoSEQ multiplex PCR, while the TCRdb copy is restricted to in-frame clones and leaves out a portion. The data contain 250,000 to 350,000 clones, 11% of them seen just once; the ten biggest clones take up just over 0.015%. Sequencing was carried out using naive CD4+ T cells from blood. These receptors came from a woman in her thirties in good health.

In its sample, this clone was seen a few times. The rearrangement uses TRBV11-2 and TRBJ2-3; 9 nucleotides line up with TRBD2. J lost 1 base, V lost 5 bases, and 4 bases had no gene match. The CDR3 covers 15 residues. In germline, CDR1 is SGHAT, CDR2 FQNNGV. DNA for the CDR3: TGTGCCAGCAGCAAAGCGGGAGGCGGCACAGATACGCAGTATTTT. Residues: CASSKAGGGTDTQYF. The whole variable domain, remainder taken from reference TRBV11-2 and TRBJ2-3, is EAGVAQSPRYKIIEKRQSVAFWCNPISGHATLYWYQQILGQGPKLLIQFQNNGVVDDSQLPKDRFSAERLKGVDSTLKIQPAKLEDSAVYLCASSKAGGGTDTQYFGPGTRLTVL.

The chain couples TRBV27 to TRBJ2-1, with TRBD2 matching 10 bases. Germline V CDR1 and CDR2: MNHEY, SMNVEV (reference sequence). J was trimmed by 6 bases and V by 1 base; bases with no gene match: 15. This CDR3 region has 19 residues. CDR3 region: CASSLYRSGLAGVGNEQFF. CDR3 nucleotide sequence: TGTGCCAGCAGTTTATATCGTTCTGGGCTAGCGGGAGTCGGCAATGAGCAGTTCTTC.

This sequence joins TRBV5-4 and TRBJ2-3; 12 positions match TRBD2. From germline, CDR1 is SGHNT and CDR2 YYREEE (reference sequence). The CDR3 is made up of 17 amino acids. The J segment lost 5 bases and the V segment lost 0 bases, leaving 7 bases of the junction unmatched. CDR3 in DNA: TGTGCCAGCAGCTTGGCGCTAGCGGGAGGGCCGGGAGATACGCAGTATTTT. Protein: CASSLALAGGPGDTQYF.

The chain joins TRBV7-7 to TRBJ2-3; D is possibly TRBD2 (6 bases). The CDR3 length is 11 residues. In germline, CDR1 is SSHAT, CDR2 FNYEAQ (reference sequence). The CDR3 loop is CASSAGDTQYF. The CDR3 bases are TGTGCTAGCTCAGCGGGCGATACGCAGTATTTT.

This clone was seen ten or more times. The chain is built from TRBV4-3 and TRBJ1-4; D gene ambiguous. The CDR3 contains 14 residues. Germline V lookup: CDR1 LGHNA, CDR2 YSLEER. Trimming shortened V by 0 bases and J by 5 bases, and 7 bases separated the two germline ends. The CDR3, as DNA: TGCGCCAGCAGCCAAGATACTCCGAATGAAAAACTGTTTTTT. It encodes CASSQDTPNEKLFF.